The T cell receptor beta chain described here comes from a study of blood T cell repertoires in COVID-19. Study-wide context: Samples taken during acute and convalescent COVID-19 were collected in the United States, Italy and Spain. Nucleic acid was either cDNA or gDNA, and it came from T cells, B-cell-depleted T cells, or PBMCs.

There are 11 residues in the CDR3. Germline V CDR1 and CDR2: SEHNR, FQNEAQ (reference sequence). V shed 5 bases and J shed 1 base, with 2 bases lying between them. Patients of the Seattle cohort, enrolled during active infection, were followed longitudinally. Original processing methods: Estimates of nucleated cell counts were drawn from the amplification of reference gene primers. Assay used: immunoSEQ multiplex PCR; TCRdb lists only in-frame clones, some missing. That table furnishes V, J and clone size, whereas the DNA furnished D and trimming. The data hold 300,000 to 400,000 clones, with 75% to 90% observed a single time.

V is TRBV7-9 and J is TRBJ2-5; D is uncertain. This clonotype originated in a woman aged 60 to 75 with COVID-19, enrolled during active disease. The sample consisted of peripheral blood. CDR3 amino acids: CASSRQETQYF. The CDR3 DNA sequence: TGTGCCAGCAGCCGCCAAGAGACCCAGTACTTC.